This passage covers 29 T cell receptor beta chains from one sample sequenced in a study of cytomegalovirus exposure and HLA in healthy donors. The PCR contained 60 Vbeta and 13 Jbeta primers. The protocol was immunoSEQ multiplex PCR, while the TCRdb copy is restricted to in-frame clones and leaves out a portion. The sample lists about 130,000 clones, 60% to 85% occurring once. Sample: PBMCs. Receptor source: a woman between 35 and 50 years old in good health and CMV-seronegative.

The CDR3 region has the DNA TGTGCCAGTAGTAGACCGGGACAGGGGGTACGAAACACCATATATTTT. It is translated as CASSRPGQGVRNTIYF. The genes are TRBV19 and TRBJ1-3, with 11 bases aligning to TRBD1. The CDR3 extends over 16 amino acids. Unmatched junction bases numbered 7, after V lost 4 bases and J lost 5 bases. Germline assignment: CDR1 LNHDA and CDR2 SQIVND (reference sequence).

The chain has TRBV6-1 and TRBJ1-5; D is unresolved. The CDR3 has 11 amino acids. The germline gives CDR1 MNHNS, CDR2 SASEGT. V was pared by 2 bases and J by 10 bases, with 6 bases between. In nucleotides, the CDR3 is TGTGCCAGCAGTGAACCGGGACCCCAGCATTTT. It codes for CASSEPGPQHF.

This sequence joins TRBV28 and TRBJ1-4; the D gene is possibly TRBD1 (6 bases). This CDR3 is 18 amino acids long. V was clipped by 1 base and J by 3 bases, with 18 bases between them. Per the germline V gene, CDR1 is MDHEN and CDR2 is SYDVKM. Written as DNA, the CDR3 is TGTGCCAGCAGTTTATTCGCGGTCTGGGGGCGTTCTAATGAAAAACTGTTTTTT. This codes for CASSLFAVWGRSNEKLFF. Supplemented by reference TRBV28 and TRBJ1-4, the full variable domain reads DVKVTQSSRYLVKRTGEKVFLECVQDMDHENMFWYRQDPGLGLRLIYFSYDVKMKEKGDIPEGYSVSREKKERFSLILESASTNQTSMYLCASSLFAVWGRSNEKLFFGSGTQLSVL.

This clone occurred once. The chain employs TRBV19 and TRBJ2-5; possible D gene TRBD1, 5 bases. Per germline, CDR1 LNHDA and CDR2 SQIVND (reference sequence). Trimming cost V 4 bases and J 3 bases, with 9 bases left between them. The CDR3 loop spans 13 amino acids. The CDR3 DNA follows: TGTGCCAGTAGTAAACAGGCGAAAGAGACCCAGTACTTC. Translating it yields CASSKQAKETQYF.

The chain carries TRBV27 and TRBJ2-3; D is possibly TRBD2 (6 bases). The CDR3 length is 14 residues. Germline lookup yields CDR1 MNHEY and CDR2 SMNVEV (reference sequence). V was clipped by 5 bases and J by 6 bases, with 15 bases between them. The chain's CDR3 is CASSPLTRSDTQYF. The CDR3 nucleotides read TGTGCCAGCAGTCCCCTGACTAGATCGGATACGCAGTATTTT.

This rearrangement joins TRBV7-9 to TRBJ1-2; D gene unclear. V was pared by 3 bases and J by 8 bases, with 10 bases between. Germline V gene sequence: CDR1 SEHNR, CDR2 FQNEAQ (reference sequence). The CDR3 has 12 amino acids. CDR3 in DNA: TGTGCCAGCAGCTTCTCTCAGTGGGGCTACACCTTC. Amino acid sequence: CASSFSQWGYTF.

The V and J genes are TRBV12-5 and TRBJ1-4; TRBD1 matches at 9 bases. The CDR3 is 16 residues long. The V segment lost 0 bases and the J segment 3 bases; nucleotides outside the gene matches: 2. From germline, CDR1 is LGHNT and CDR2 FRNRAP. The CDR3 sequence is CASGLVRTGANEKLFF. CDR3 sequence (DNA): TGTGCTAGTGGTTTGGTACGGACAGGGGCTAATGAAAAACTGTTTTTT.

The rearrangement joins TRBV5-1 to TRBJ1-2; 7 bases are a match to TRBD1. With 3 bases clipped from V and 4 bases from J, the junction kept 6 bases outside the gene matches. This CDR3 region has 14 residues. Germline loops: CDR1 SGHRS, CDR2 YFSETQ. For the CDR3, the DNA is TGCGCCAGCAGCTCCCTAGGGGGCACCTATGGCTACACCTTC. Translation: CASSSLGGTYGYTF.

The genes are TRBV6-5 and TRBJ2-5, with TRBD1 matching 9 bases. CDR1 is MNHEY, CDR2 SVGAGI, per germline. Trimming cost V 6 bases and J 12 bases; bases outside gene matches: 2. The CDR3 extends over 10 amino acids. The CDR3 nucleotides are TGTGCCAGCAGCCGGGACAGGGAGTACTTC. This codes for CASSRDREYF.

The V call is TRBV11-1, the J call TRBJ2-3, with 7 bases identical to TRBD1. Germline V gene data show CDR1 as SGHAT and CDR2 as FQDESV (reference sequence). The CDR3 runs 13 residues. V lost 5 bases, J lost 9 bases, and 8 bases stayed unmatched. The CDR3 nucleotides are TGTGCCAGCAGCACGGATCAGGGGGACACGCAGTATTTT. Translated, it gives CASSTDQGDTQYF.

The chain couples TRBV6-5 to TRBJ1-1, with 7 positions matching TRBD1. This CDR3 is built from 12 residues. CDR1 and CDR2 from the germline V gene are MNHEY and SVGAGI. This CDR3 is CGTQGSPTEAFF. The CDR3 DNA sequence: TGTGGCACACAGGGGAGCCCCACTGAAGCTTTCTTT.

This clone came up a few times. The rearrangement links TRBV4-3 to TRBJ1-2; D gene uncertain. Per germline, CDR1 LGHNA and CDR2 YSLEER. There are 15 residues in the CDR3. Trimming shortened V by 0 bases and J by 4 bases, and 12 bases separated the two germline ends. The CDR3 nucleotides are TGCGCCAGCAGCCAAGATTGGGCAGCCGCCTATGGCTACACCTTC. Encoded protein: CASSQDWAAAYGYTF.

This clone was picked up one time. V is TRBV29-1 and J is TRBJ2-2; TRBD1 agrees at 7 bases. J gave up 5 bases and V 4 bases, and 13 bases lay outside the gene matches. This CDR3 has 16 amino acids. Germline V gene lookup returns CDR1 SQVTM and CDR2 ANQGSEA. The CDR3 region is CSVGGRTGANTGELFF. DNA for the CDR3: TGCAGCGTTGGGGGTCGAACAGGGGCAAATACCGGGGAGCTGTTTTTT.

V and J are TRBV4-1 and TRBJ1-4; D perhaps matches TRBD1 (5 bases). The CDR3 spans 17 residues. The V and J ends lost 0 bases and 8 bases respectively, with 19 bases between them. Germline-derived CDR1 and CDR2 are MGHRA and YSYEKL. The DNA of the CDR3 is TGCGCCAGCAGCCAAGAATCGGAGACAGATCTACCAGAAAAACTGTTTTTT. Translation: CASSQESETDLPEKLFF.

The count of this clone is one. The V call is TRBV7-3, the J call TRBJ1-2; no reliable D call. Per germline, CDR1 SGHTA and CDR2 FQGTGA. This CDR3 is 13 amino acids long. Trimming took off 1 base at V and 4 bases at J, with 7 bases between the two ends. The CDR3 sequence: CASSLNEGYGYTF. The CDR3 DNA reads as TGTGCCAGCAGCTTAAATGAGGGCTATGGCTACACCTTC.

This chain connects TRBV19 to TRBJ1-1; tentatively, D is TRBD1 (5 bases). Trimming took 1 base from V and 7 from J, leaving 7 bases between them. Germline V gene sequence: CDR1 LNHDA, CDR2 SQIVND (reference sequence). This CDR3 contains 12 residues. CDR3 sequence: CASSIGGLEAFF. CDR3 sequence (DNA): TGTGCCAGTAGTATAGGGGGCCTTGAAGCTTTCTTT.

The rearrangement joins TRBV4-3 to TRBJ2-7; no firm D call. The CDR3 extends over 14 amino acids. Germline loops: CDR1 LGHNA, CDR2 YSLEER. Trimming removed 0 bases at V and 3 bases at J, with 9 bases between. The chain's CDR3 is CASSQDLSIYEQYF. The DNA of the CDR3 is TGCGCCAGCAGCCAAGATCTTAGTATCTACGAGCAGTACTTC.

The gene calls are TRBV4-3 and TRBJ1-2; a weak D match, TRBD1 (6 bases). The CDR3 covers 15 residues. Trimming removed 3 bases at V and 4 bases at J, with 15 bases between. Germline lookup yields CDR1 LGHNA and CDR2 YSLEER. The CDR3 DNA reads as TGCGCCAGCAGCCAGTTCCGGGACACGGCCTATGGCTACACCTTC. Amino acids: CASSQFRDTAYGYTF.

V and J are TRBV5-4 and TRBJ1-2; no definite D call. The CDR3 contains 15 residues. The germline V gene has CDR1 SGHNT and CDR2 YYREEE (reference sequence). Trimming took off 4 bases at V and 0 bases at J, with 13 bases between the two ends. The CDR3 region has the DNA TGTGCCAGCAGCGCCAACTCCGGTCCTAACTATGGCTACACCTTC. As protein: CASSANSGPNYGYTF.

The chain is built from TRBV2 and TRBJ1-4; D is possibly TRBD1 (5 bases). The germline V gene encodes CDR1 SNHLY and CDR2 FYNNEI. The V and J ends lost 5 bases and 7 bases respectively, with 20 bases between them. CDR3 size: 16 residues. CDR3 protein: CASSIDRSRSSEKLFF. The CDR3 DNA reads as TGTGCCAGCAGTATAGACAGAAGCCGAAGTAGTGAAAAACTGTTTTTT.

This clone was counted a single time. The J gene is TRBJ1-2, the V gene TRBV9; no definite D call. Germline values: CDR1 SGDLS, CDR2 YYNGEE. V lost 3 bases, J lost 4 bases, and 10 bases lay in between. CDR3 length: 13 residues. The CDR3 protein is CASSAEGGYGYTF. The CDR3 DNA follows: TGTGCCAGCAGCGCCGAAGGCGGCTATGGCTACACCTTC.

This clone was seen a handful of times. The J gene is TRBJ1-1, the V gene TRBV28; D possibly corresponds to TRBD1 (6 bases). This CDR3 is built from 14 residues. Germline CDR1 and CDR2: MDHEN and SYDVKM. V was clipped by 7 bases and J by 2 bases, with 14 bases between them. CDR3 coding DNA: TGTGCCAGCACCCCGGACAGATTTAACACTGAAGCTTTCTTT. Amino acids: CASTPDRFNTEAFF.

This chain connects TRBV2 to TRBJ2-7; 7 nucleotides align to TRBD1. Germline lookup yields CDR1 SNHLY and CDR2 FYNNEI. CDR3 size: 15 residues. J lost 3 bases, V lost 5 bases, and 10 bases had no gene match. DNA for the CDR3: TGTGCCAGCAGTAAAACAGGGGCCGGGTACTACGAGCAGTACTTC. Its protein product is CASSKTGAGYYEQYF.

The chain carries TRBV5-1 and TRBJ2-5, with 9 bases fitting TRBD2. The CDR3 runs 16 residues. The V gene's germline CDR1 is SGHRS and CDR2 YFSETQ. J gave up 2 bases and V 4 bases, and 9 bases lay outside the gene matches. CDR3 protein: CASSPMTSGVQETQYF. The CDR3 region has the DNA TGCGCCAGCAGCCCTATGACTAGCGGAGTACAAGAGACCCAGTACTTC.

The V and J genes are TRBV7-3 and TRBJ2-7, with 12 bases that match TRBD2. This CDR3 comprises 16 residues. CDR1 is SGHTA, CDR2 FQGTGA, per germline. V trimming: 5 bases; J trimming: 0 bases; junction bases outside the gene matches: 5. CDR3 bases: TGTGCCAGCAGCGCCCAGACTAGCGGGGGCTCCTACGAGCAGTACTTC. Translation: CASSAQTSGGSYEQYF.

The genes are TRBV15 and TRBJ1-6; 7 bases match TRBD1. Germline V lookup: CDR1 LNHNV, CDR2 YYDKDF (reference sequence). The CDR3 sequence is 15 residues long. The V and J ends lost 3 bases and 5 bases, in that order; junction bases with no gene match: 4. CDR3 nucleotides: TGTGCCACCAGCAGCCGGGACAGACATAATTCACCCCTCCACTTT. It specifies CATSSRDRHNSPLHF.

V usage is TRBV7-2 and J usage is TRBJ2-1, with D unclear. Per the germline V gene, CDR1 is SGHTA and CDR2 is FQGNSA. Trimming removed 5 bases at V and 3 bases at J, with 14 bases between. The CDR3 is 15 residues long. CDR3 in DNA: TGTGCCAGCAGCCCACCCCCCGCGAGCTACAATGAGCAGTTCTTC. Translated: CASSPPPASYNEQFF.

The chain employs TRBV4-3 and TRBJ2-1, with TRBD2 as a possible D gene (5 bases). The CDR3 has 15 amino acids. CDR1 and CDR2 from the germline V gene are LGHNA and YSLEER. Trimming removed 2 bases at V and 3 bases at J, with 11 bases between. The CDR3 coding sequence is TGCGCCAGCAGCCAAAGCGGCGCAGTCTACAATGAGCAGTTCTTC. It yields the protein CASSQSGAVYNEQFF.

The rearrangement uses TRBV11-1 and TRBJ2-1, with 11 bases aligning to TRBD1. Per germline, CDR1 SGHAT and CDR2 FQDESV (reference sequence). V was pared by 5 bases and J by 9 bases, with 12 bases of the junction left unmatched. The CDR3 loop spans 16 amino acids. CDR3 coding DNA: TGTGCCAGCAGCCCATTCCCCGGACAGGGGGCTGGTGAGCAGTTCTTC. It yields the protein CASSPFPGQGAGEQFF.